This is a list of T cell receptor beta chains from one sample in a study of PD-L1 blockade in urothelial cancer. Produced via immunoSEQ multiplex PCR; TCRdb's table is partial and in-frame only. The sample includes approximately 67,000 clones, 70% to 90% of them seen just once. This material consisted of PBMCs, taken around atezolizumab (anti-PD-L1) treatment. These receptors originate from a man aged 55 to 70 with urothelial cancer. Each CDR3 is given with its conserved first and last residue. The D gene is left open where the match is weak. Only part of the rows carry a size: once, few, many, or a class if the clone is expanded.

>TRBV6-5|NA|TRBJ2-7|14|TRBD1
TGTGCCAGCAGCGAACACGGACAGGGGATGGAGCAGTACTTC
CASSEHGQGMEQYF
>TRBV7-9|NA|TRBJ2-7|15|TRBD2
TGTGCCAGCAGCTTAGTGGCTAGCGGATACTACGAGCAGTACTTC
CASSLVASGYYEQYF
>TRBV5-1|NA|TRBJ1-5|19|NA
TGCGCCAGCAGCTTGGGGGCACCACGGGGCCCGACAGGAAATCAGCCCCAGCATTTT
CASSLGAPRGPTGNQPQHF
>TRBV5-1|NA|TRBJ2-7|15|NA
TGCGCCAGCAGGTCGGATCCGGGGGGCCCATACGAGCAGTACTTC
CASRSDPGGPYEQYF
>TRBV7-3|NA|TRBJ1-2|16|NA
TGTGCCAGCAGCTTACGCCGTCTTATGGGGAGCTATGGCTACACCTTC
CASSLRRLMGSYGYTF
>TRBV19|NA|TRBJ1-5|14|NA
TGTGCCAGTAGTAAGACAGGCGGCAATCAGCCCCAGCATTTT
CASSKTGGNQPQHF
>TRBV19|NA|TRBJ2-2|15|NA
TGTGCCAGTAGTTTTAGAACGCTCGGGACCGGGGAGCTGTTTTTT
CASSFRTLGTGELFF
>TRBV18|NA|TRBJ2-7|15|TRBD2
TGTGCCAGCTCACCTGGGACTAGATCGGTTAACGAGCAGTACTTC
CASSPGTRSVNEQYF
>TRBV29-1|NA|TRBJ2-5|16|TRBD2
TGCAGTGTTGAAGGGCTAGCGGGGGGGCGAGGAGAGACCCAGTACTTC
CSVEGLAGGRGETQYF
>TRBV19|NA|TRBJ2-7|13|NA
TGTGCCAGTAGTCTCGGACGGGACTACGAGCAGTACTTC
CASSLGRDYEQYF
>TRBV10-3|NA|TRBJ2-5|14|NA
TGTGCCATCAGTGACCACGGCCGGGGGGAGACCCAGTACTTC
CAISDHGRGETQYF
>TRBV11-3|NA|TRBJ2-2|18|TRBD1
TGTGCCAGCAGCTTATCCCCCTGGACAGGCCTTAACACCGGGGAGCTGTTTTTT
CASSLSPWTGLNTGELFF
>TRBV30|NA|TRBJ2-5|13|NA
TGTGCCTGGAGTGTAATGCGGGGAGAGACCCAGTACTTC
CAWSVMRGETQYF
>TRBV2|NA|TRBJ2-7|15|TRBD2
TGTGCCAGCATCTCCGGGACTAGCGGCTCCTACGAGCAGTACTTC
CASISGTSGSYEQYF
>TRBV5-1|NA|TRBJ1-1|18|NA
TGCGCCAGCAGCTGGGCAGGGAGAGGGAGGGTCATGAACACTGAAGCTTTCTTT
CASSWAGRGRVMNTEAFF
>TRBV6-5|once|TRBJ1-5|15|NA
TGTGCCAGCAGACAACAAGGGGGAAGCAATCAGCCCCAGCATTTT
CASRQQGGSNQPQHF
>TRBV7-9|NA|TRBJ2-1|16|TRBD2
TGTGCCAGCAGCATTACTAGCGGGGGATATAACAATGAGCAGTTCTTC
CASSITSGGYNNEQFF
>TRBV5-3|NA|TRBJ1-5|17|NA
TGTGCCAGAAGCTTTAGGAACAGAGAGTACAGCAATCAGCCCCAGCATTTT
CARSFRNREYSNQPQHF
>TRBV11-2|NA|TRBJ2-2|17|TRBD2
TGTGCCAGCAGCCCCCGACTAGCGGGGGGTTGGACCGGGGAGCTGTTTTTT
CASSPRLAGGWTGELFF
>TRBV19|NA|TRBJ2-7|13|TRBD1
TGTGCCAGTAGTCCCAGGACAGGGGTAGAGCAGTACTTC
CASSPRTGVEQYF
>TRBV27|NA|TRBJ2-1|14|NA
TGTGCCAGCAGTTTGGGGCTAGGTTACAATGAGCAGTTCTTC
CASSLGLGYNEQFF
>TRBV4-3|NA|TRBJ1-2|14|NA
TGCGCCAGCAGCCAAGACCCCGCGGTCTATGGCTACACCTTC
CASSQDPAVYGYTF
>TRBV9|NA|TRBJ2-1|16|NA
TGTGCCAGCAGCCCTCCGGGATTACTTACCCGAAATGAGCAGTTCTTC
CASSPPGLLTRNEQFF
>TRBV28|NA|TRBJ2-7|13|TRBD1
TGTGCCAGCAGGGCAGGGGGTATATACGAGCAGTACTTC
CASRAGGIYEQYF
>TRBV7-2|NA|TRBJ1-5|16|TRBD1
TGTGCCAGCAGCATCTCCGGGACAGGGGGTAATCAGCCCCAGCATTTT
CASSISGTGGNQPQHF
>TRBV4-2|once|TRBJ1-3|13|NA
TGTGCCAGCAGCCAGAGGGCTGGAAACACCATATATTTT
CASSQRAGNTIYF
>TRBV7-2|NA|TRBJ2-7|15|TRBD2
TGTGCCAGCAGCTTACGGGGGGACCTCTCCTACGAGCAGTACTTC
CASSLRGDLSYEQYF
>TRBV19|NA|TRBJ2-3|16|TRBD2
TGTGCCAGTAGTAGAGCGGGGGGACGAAACACAGATACGCAGTATTTT
CASSRAGGRNTDTQYF
>TRBV19|few|TRBJ1-2|15|TRBD1
TGTGCCAGTAGTATCGGGACAGGGAAAAACTATGGCTACACCTTC
CASSIGTGKNYGYTF
>TRBV11-1|NA|TRBJ2-7|14|TRBD1
TGTGCCAGCAGCCGGACGGGACAGAGAAGCGAGCAGTACTTC
CASSRTGQRSEQYF
>TRBV11-2|once|TRBJ2-2|16|NA
TGTGCCAGCAGCTCCCCCCGTGGACAAAAGCCCGGGGAGCTGTTTTTT
CASSSPRGQKPGELFF
>TRBV28|NA|TRBJ2-3|16|NA
TGTGCCAGCAGCCCCACGGGATACTCTAGCACAGATACGCAGTATTTT
CASSPTGYSSTDTQYF